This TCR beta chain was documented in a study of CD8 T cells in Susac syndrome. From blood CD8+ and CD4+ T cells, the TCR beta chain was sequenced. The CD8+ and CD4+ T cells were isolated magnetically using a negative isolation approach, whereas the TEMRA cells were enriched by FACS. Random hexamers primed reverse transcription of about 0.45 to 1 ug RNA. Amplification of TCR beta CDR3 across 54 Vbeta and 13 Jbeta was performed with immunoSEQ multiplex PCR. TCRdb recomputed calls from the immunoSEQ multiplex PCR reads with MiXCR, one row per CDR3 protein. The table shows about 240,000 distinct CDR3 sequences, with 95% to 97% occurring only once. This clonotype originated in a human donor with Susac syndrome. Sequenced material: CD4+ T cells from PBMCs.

As DNA, the CDR3 is TGTGCCAGCAGCTCCGGGACATCCTTCGAAAAACTGTTTTTT. It yields the protein CASSSGTSFEKLFF. The chain combines TRBV5-6 with TRBJ1-4; tentative D call: TRBD1 (6 bases). The CDR3 sequence is 14 residues long. Germline loops: CDR1 SGHDT, CDR2 YYEEEE. V lost 3 bases and J 8 bases, leaving 14 bases between the germline ends.